This T cell receptor beta chain stems from a study of identifying expanded T cells in peripheral blood. Notes on this clone: Antigen: not known.

Sequencing was performed with immunoSEQ multiplex PCR; in TCRdb, only in-frame clones are kept and a portion is missing. The table shows 120,000 or so clones, with about 80% occurring only once. Findings and caveats of the study: Over around two and four weeks, about 15 and 19 clones changed, versus approximately 1.1 between replicates. Variance in clone template counts between approximately 2-week samples significantly increased with total template count across all healthy donors.

The TCR comes from a person aged 18-70 years in good health. The source material was blood.

The CDR3 here is CASSFSGGSRGGYTF. Here the CDR3 DNA reads TGTGCCAGCAGCTTTTCCGGGGGCAGTAGGGGTGGCTACACCTTC. The chain is built from TRBV7-9 and TRBJ1-2, with D perhaps matching TRBD1 (6 bases). Germline V gives CDR1 SEHNR, CDR2 FQNEAQ (reference sequence). This CDR3 is 15 amino acids long. V gave up 3 bases and J gave up 7 bases, with 18 bases separating them.